This TCR beta chain was sequenced in a study of blood T cell dynamics during melanoma immunotherapy. Study details: Standard first-line treatment here was pembrolizumab or nivolumab plus ipilimumab in metastatic melanoma. Study-level findings and limits: Clones driving repertoire changes may be melanoma-specific or general immune activation.

The protocol was immunoSEQ multiplex PCR, while the TCRdb copy is restricted to in-frame clones and leaves out a portion. Of around 20,000 clones in the sample, around nine tenths are singletons; the top ten hold about 1.2%. As for time point: pre-treatment baseline. Patients had no prior systemic cancer treatment, immunosuppressants or other active cancers. The CDR3 is 15 residues long. Germline V gene lookup returns CDR1 MNHNY and CDR2 SVGAGI (reference sequence). Trimming removed 5 bases at V and 9 bases at J, with 20 bases between. This clone was detected once. What it binds is not known. The specimen was blood, collected from a patient treated with checkpoint blockade. This receptor was taken from a human donor with melanoma. V gene TRBV6-6 combines with J gene TRBJ2-1; maybe TRBD2 (5 bases). This CDR3 reads CASSGFPQDSFEQFF. CDR3 in DNA: TGTGCCAGCAGTGGGTTCCCCCAGGACTCTTTTGAGCAGTTCTTC.